The TCR beta chain under discussion was sequenced for a study of metastatic and nonmetastatic thyroid tumors. Study as a whole: Across blood and tumor or nodule tissue, repertoires from malignant and benign thyroid patients were compared with one another.

No patient received treatment before thyroid surgery. Trimming removed 7 bases from V and 8 bases from J; junction bases left unmatched: 13. The CDR3 runs to 14 residues. Germline assignment: CDR1 SQVTM and CDR2 ANQGSEA. Study conclusions and caveats: Benign nodules reportedly had significantly lower TCR beta diversity than malignant thyroid tumors in blood and tumor.

This clone was counted only a few times. No antigen is known for it. In the authors' workflow: To classify distant metastasis in papillary thyroid cancer, a model was built from CDR3 differences across clinicopathological groups. TCRdb used MiXCR to call clones anew from the PCR reads. TCRdb's processing, not the study's, gives the V and J calls here. The sample lists 13,000 or so clones, approximately 30% occurring once. The receptor was isolated from a female donor with papillary thyroid cancer or a benign thyroid nodule (not recorded which). Some clones in this sample may be carry-over from other donors' samples. The sequenced sample was tumor tissue. This chain links TRBV29-1 with TRBJ2-1; 8 nucleotides line up with TRBD2. The CDR3 reads CSGTWTSLGYEQFF. The CDR3 coding sequence is TGCAGCGGAACCTGGACTAGCCTAGGGTATGAGCAGTTCTTC.